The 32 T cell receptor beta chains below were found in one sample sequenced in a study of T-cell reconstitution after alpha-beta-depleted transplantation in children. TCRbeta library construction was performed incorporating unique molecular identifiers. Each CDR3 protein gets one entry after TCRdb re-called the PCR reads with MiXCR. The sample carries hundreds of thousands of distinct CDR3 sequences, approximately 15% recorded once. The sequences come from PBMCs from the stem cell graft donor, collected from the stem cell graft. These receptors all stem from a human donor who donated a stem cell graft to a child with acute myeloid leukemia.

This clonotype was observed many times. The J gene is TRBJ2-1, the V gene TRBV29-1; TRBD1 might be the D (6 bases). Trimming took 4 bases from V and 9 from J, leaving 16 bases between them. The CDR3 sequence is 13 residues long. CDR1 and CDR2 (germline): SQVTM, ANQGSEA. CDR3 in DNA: TGCAGCGTTGCGCAGGGGAATTTTGGTGAGCAGTTCTTC. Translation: CSVAQGNFGEQFF.

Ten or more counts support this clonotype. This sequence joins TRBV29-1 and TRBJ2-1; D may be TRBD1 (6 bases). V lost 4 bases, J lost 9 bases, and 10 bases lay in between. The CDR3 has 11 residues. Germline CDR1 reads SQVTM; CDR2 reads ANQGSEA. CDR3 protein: CSVVQGLEQFF. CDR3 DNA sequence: TGCAGCGTTGTACAGGGCCTTGAGCAGTTCTTC.

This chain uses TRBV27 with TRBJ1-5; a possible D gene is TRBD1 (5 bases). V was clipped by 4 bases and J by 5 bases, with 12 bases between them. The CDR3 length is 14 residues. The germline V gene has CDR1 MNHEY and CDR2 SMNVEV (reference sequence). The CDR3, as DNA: TGTGCCAGCAGTTCGGCGGGGCGCGATCAGCCCCAGCATTTT. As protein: CASSSAGRDQPQHF.

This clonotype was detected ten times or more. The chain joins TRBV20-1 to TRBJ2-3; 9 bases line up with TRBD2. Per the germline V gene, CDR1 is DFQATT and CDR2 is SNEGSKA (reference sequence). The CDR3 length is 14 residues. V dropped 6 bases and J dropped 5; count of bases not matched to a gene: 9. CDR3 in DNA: TGCAGTGCGGGGCTAGCGGGGACTATAGATACGCAGTATTTT. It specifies CSAGLAGTIDTQYF.

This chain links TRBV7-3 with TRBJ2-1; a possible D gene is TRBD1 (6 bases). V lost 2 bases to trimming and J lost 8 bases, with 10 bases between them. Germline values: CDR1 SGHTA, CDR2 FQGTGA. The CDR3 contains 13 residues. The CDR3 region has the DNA TGTGCCAGCAGCTTACAGGGGTGGGATGAGCAGTTCTTC. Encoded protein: CASSLQGWDEQFF.

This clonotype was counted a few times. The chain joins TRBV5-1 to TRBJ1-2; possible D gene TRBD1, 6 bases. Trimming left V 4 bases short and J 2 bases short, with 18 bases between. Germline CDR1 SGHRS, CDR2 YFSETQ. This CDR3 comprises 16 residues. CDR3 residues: CASSPSTGPSNYGYTF. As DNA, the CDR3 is TGCGCCAGCAGCCCATCAACAGGGCCCTCCAACTATGGCTACACCTTC. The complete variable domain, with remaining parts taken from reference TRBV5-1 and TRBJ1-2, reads KAGVTQTPRYLIKTRGQQVTLSCSPISGHRSVSWYQQTPGQGLQFLFEYFSETQRNKGNFPGRFSGRQFSNSRSEMNVSTLELGDSALYLCASSPSTGPSNYGYTFGSGTRLTVV.

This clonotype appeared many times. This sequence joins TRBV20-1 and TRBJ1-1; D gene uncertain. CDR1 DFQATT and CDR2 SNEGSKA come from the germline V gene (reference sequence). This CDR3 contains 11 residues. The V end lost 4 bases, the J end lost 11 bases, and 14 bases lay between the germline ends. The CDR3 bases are TGCAGTGCTATCGACGGGGTCTGGGCTTTCTTT. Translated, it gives CSAIDGVWAFF.

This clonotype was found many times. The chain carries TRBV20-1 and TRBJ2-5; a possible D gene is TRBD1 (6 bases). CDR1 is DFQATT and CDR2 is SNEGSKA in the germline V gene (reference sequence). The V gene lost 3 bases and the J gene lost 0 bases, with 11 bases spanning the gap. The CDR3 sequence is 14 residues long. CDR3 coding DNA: TGCAGTGCTAGGGCCGACAGGTACCAAGAGACCCAGTACTTC. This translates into CSARADRYQETQYF.

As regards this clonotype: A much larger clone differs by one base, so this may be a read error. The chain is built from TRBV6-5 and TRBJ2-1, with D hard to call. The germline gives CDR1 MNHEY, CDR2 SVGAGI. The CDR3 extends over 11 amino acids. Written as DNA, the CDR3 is TGTGCCAGCATCTTGGCCAATGATCAGTTCTTC. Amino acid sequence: CASILANDQFF.

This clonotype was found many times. The chain's CDR3 is CSVAKGGSNQPQHF. CDR3 DNA: TGCAGCGTTGCCAAGGGTGGGAGCAATCAGCCCCAGCATTTT. The chain recombines TRBV29-1 with TRBJ1-5; D is undetermined. The germline V gene encodes CDR1 SQVTM and CDR2 ANQGSEA. The CDR3 length is 14 residues. The germline V and J ends were trimmed by 4 bases and 1 base, with 11 bases remaining between them.

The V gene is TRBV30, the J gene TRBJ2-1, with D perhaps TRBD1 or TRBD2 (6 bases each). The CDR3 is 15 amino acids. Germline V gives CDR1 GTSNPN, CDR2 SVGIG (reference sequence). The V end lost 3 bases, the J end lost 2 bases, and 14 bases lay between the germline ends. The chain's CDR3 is CAWRGGETAYNEQFF. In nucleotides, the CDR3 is TGTGCCTGGAGGGGGGGCGAAACGGCCTACAATGAGCAGTTCTTC.

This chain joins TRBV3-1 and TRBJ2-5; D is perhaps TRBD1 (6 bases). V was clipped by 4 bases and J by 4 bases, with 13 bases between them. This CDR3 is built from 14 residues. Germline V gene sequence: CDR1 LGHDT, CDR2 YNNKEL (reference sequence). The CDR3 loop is CASSRMKGGETQYF. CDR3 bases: TGTGCCAGCAGCCGAATGAAAGGGGGAGAGACCCAGTACTTC.

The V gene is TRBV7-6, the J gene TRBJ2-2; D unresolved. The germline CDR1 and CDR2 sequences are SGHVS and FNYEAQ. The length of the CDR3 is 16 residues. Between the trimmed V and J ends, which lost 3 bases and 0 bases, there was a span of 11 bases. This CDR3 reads CASSFYTAPNTGELFF. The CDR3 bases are TGTGCCAGCAGCTTTTATACAGCTCCGAACACCGGGGAGCTGTTTTTT.

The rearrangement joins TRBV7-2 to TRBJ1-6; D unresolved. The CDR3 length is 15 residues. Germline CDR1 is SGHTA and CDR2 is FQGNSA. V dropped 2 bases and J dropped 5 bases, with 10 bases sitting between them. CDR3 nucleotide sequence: TGTGCCAGCAGCTTATATGGCGGACATAATTCACCCCTCCACTTT. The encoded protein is CASSLYGGHNSPLHF.

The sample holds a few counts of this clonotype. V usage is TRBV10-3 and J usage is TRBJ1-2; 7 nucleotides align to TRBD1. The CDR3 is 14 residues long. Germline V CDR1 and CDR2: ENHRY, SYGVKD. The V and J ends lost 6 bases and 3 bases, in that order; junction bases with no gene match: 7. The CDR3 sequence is CAISPPGGDYGYTF. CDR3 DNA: TGTGCCATCAGCCCCCCAGGGGGTGACTATGGCTACACCTTC.

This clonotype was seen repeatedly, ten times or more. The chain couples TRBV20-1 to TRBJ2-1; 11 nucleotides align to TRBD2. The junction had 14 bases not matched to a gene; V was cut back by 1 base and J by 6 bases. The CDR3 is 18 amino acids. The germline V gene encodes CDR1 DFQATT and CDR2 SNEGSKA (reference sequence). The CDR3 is CSARVQSILAGAGNEQFF. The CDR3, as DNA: TGCAGTGCTAGAGTTCAATCAATACTAGCGGGGGCGGGCAATGAGCAGTTCTTC.

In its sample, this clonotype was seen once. The CDR3 is CASTSSTGTYGYTF. CDR3 nucleotides: TGTGCCAGCACCTCCTCGACAGGGACCTATGGCTACACCTTC. The V and J genes are TRBV27 and TRBJ1-2, with 7 bases matching TRBD1. This CDR3 region has 14 residues. The germline gives CDR1 MNHEY, CDR2 SMNVEV (reference sequence). Trimming cost V 7 bases and J 4 bases; bases outside gene matches: 9.

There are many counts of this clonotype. DNA for the CDR3: TGTGCCACCAGCAGCCGAACAGGACAGGCCTATGGCTACACCTTC. Protein sequence: CATSSRTGQAYGYTF. This rearrangement joins TRBV15 to TRBJ1-2, with 7 bases that match TRBD1. V dropped 3 bases and J dropped 4; count of bases not matched to a gene: 8. CDR1 is LNHNV, CDR2 YYDKDF, per germline (reference sequence). CDR3 length equals 15 residues.

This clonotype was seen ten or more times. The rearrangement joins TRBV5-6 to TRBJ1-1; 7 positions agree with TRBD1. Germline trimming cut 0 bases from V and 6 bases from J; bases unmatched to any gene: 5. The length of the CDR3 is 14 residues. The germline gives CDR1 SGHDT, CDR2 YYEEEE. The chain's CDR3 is CASSLATGYSEAFF. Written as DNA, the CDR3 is TGTGCCAGCAGCTTGGCGACAGGGTACTCTGAAGCTTTCTTT. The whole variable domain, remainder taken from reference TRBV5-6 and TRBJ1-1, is DAGVTQSPTHLIKTRGQQVTLRCSPKSGHDTVSWYQQALGQGPQFIFQYYEEEERQRGNFPDRFSGHQFPNYSSELNVNALLLGDSALYLCASSLATGYSEAFFGQGTRLTVV.

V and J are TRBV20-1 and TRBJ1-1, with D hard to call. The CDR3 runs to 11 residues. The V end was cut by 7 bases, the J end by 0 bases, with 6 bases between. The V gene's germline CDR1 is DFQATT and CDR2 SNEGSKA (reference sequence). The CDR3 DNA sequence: TGCAGTGACAGCTTGAACACTGAAGCTTTCTTT. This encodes CSDSLNTEAFF.

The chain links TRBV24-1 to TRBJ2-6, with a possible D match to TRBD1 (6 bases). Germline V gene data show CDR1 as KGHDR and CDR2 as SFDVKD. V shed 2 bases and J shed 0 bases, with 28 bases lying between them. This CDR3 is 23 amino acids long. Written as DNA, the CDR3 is TGTGCCACCAGTGATTCGTTGGACAGTTGGGATCGTTCTCGGTCCTCTGGGGCCAACGTCCTGACTTTC. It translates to CATSDSLDSWDRSRSSGANVLTF.

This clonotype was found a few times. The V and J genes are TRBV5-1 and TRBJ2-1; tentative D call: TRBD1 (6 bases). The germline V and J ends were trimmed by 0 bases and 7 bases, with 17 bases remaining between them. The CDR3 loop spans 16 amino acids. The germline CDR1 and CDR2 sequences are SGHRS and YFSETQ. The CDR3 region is CASSLGFRDTDNEQFF. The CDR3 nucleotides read TGCGCCAGCAGCTTGGGCTTCCGGGACACCGATAATGAGCAGTTCTTC.

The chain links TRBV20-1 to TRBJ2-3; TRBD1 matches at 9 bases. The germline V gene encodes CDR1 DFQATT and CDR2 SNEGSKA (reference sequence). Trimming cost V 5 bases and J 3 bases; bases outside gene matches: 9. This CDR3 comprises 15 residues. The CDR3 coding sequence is TGCAGTGCTCCTCGGGGACAGGGTATAACAGATACGCAGTATTTT. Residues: CSAPRGQGITDTQYF.

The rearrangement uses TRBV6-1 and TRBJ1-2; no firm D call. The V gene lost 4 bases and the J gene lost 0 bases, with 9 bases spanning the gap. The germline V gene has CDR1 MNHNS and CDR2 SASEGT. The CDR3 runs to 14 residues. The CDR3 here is CASSAASSNYGYTF. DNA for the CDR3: TGTGCCAGCAGTGCAGCCTCCTCTAACTATGGCTACACCTTC.

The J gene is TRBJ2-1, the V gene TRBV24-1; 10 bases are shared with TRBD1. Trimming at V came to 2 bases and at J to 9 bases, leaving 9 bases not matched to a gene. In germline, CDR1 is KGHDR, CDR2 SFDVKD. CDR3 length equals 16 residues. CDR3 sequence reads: CATSDSQVGQGSEQFF. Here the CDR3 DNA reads TGTGCCACCAGTGATTCCCAGGTGGGACAGGGGTCTGAGCAGTTCTTC.

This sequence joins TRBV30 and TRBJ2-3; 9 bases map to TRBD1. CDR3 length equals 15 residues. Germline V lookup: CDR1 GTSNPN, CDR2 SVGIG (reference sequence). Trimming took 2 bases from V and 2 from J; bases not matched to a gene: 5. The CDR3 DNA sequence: TGTGCCTGGAGTTCTACAGGGGGCAACACAGATACGCAGTATTTT. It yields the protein CAWSSTGGNTDTQYF.

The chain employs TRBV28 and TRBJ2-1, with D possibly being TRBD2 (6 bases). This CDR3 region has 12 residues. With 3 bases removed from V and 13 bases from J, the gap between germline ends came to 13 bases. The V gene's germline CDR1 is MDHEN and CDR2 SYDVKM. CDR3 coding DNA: TGTGCCAGCAGTTTTATGGAGGGCCCACAGTTCTTC. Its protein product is CASSFMEGPQFF.

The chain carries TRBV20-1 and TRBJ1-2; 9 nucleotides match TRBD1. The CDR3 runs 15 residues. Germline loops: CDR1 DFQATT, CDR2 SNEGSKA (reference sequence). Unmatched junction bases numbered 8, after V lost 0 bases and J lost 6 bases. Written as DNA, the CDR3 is TGCAGTGCTAGAGATCGGGGGACAGGGAAGGATGGCTACACCTTC. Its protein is CSARDRGTGKDGYTF.

CDR3 sequence reads: CASEWRTGGFYEQYV. The CDR3 DNA follows: TGTGCCAGCGAATGGCGGACAGGGGGCTTCTACGAGCAGTACGTC. The chain recombines TRBV2 with TRBJ2-7, with 11 nucleotides matching TRBD1. CDR3 length: 15 residues. CDR1 and CDR2 from the germline V gene are SNHLY and FYNNEI. Trimming cost V 8 bases and J 3 bases; bases outside gene matches: 9.

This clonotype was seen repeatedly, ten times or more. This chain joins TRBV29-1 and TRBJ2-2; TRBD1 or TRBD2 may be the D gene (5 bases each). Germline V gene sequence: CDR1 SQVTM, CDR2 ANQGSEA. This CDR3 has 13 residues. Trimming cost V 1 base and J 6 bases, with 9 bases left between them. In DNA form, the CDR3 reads TGCAGCGTTGAAGGTGGGACCGCCGGGGAGCTGTTTTTT. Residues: CSVEGGTAGELFF.

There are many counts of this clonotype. CDR3 loop: CASSRDRGREEQYF. The CDR3 DNA sequence: TGTGCCAGCAGCCGGGACAGGGGAAGAGAGGAGCAGTACTTC. This chain connects TRBV5-6 to TRBJ2-7, with 10 bases that match TRBD1. V lost 4 bases to trimming and J lost 7 bases; unmatched junction nucleotides: 8. CDR1 and CDR2 (germline): SGHDT, YYEEEE. This CDR3 has 14 amino acids.

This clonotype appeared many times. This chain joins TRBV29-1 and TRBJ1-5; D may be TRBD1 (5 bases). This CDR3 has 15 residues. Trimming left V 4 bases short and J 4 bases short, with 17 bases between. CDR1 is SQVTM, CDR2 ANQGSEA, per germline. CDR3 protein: CSVVVDSIPNQPQHF. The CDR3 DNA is TGCAGCGTTGTCGTCGACAGTATCCCGAATCAGCCCCAGCATTTT.